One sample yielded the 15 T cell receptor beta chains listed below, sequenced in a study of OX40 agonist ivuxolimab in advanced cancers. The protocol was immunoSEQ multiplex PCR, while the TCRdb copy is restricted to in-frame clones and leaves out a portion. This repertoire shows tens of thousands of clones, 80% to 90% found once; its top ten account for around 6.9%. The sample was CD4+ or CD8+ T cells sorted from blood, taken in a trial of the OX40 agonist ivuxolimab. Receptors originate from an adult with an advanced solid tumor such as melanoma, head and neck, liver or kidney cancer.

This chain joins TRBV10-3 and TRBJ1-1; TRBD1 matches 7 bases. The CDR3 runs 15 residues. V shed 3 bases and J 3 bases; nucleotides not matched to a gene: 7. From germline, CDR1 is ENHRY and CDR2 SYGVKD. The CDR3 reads CAISDPRGADTEAFF. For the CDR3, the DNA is TGTGCCATCAGTGACCCCAGGGGGGCCGACACTGAAGCTTTCTTT.

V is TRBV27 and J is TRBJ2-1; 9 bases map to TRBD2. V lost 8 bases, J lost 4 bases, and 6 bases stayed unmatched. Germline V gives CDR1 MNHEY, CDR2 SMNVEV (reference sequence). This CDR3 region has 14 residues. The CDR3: CASSLAGLYNEQFF. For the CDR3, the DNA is TGTGCCAGCTCGCTAGCGGGGCTATACAATGAGCAGTTCTTC.

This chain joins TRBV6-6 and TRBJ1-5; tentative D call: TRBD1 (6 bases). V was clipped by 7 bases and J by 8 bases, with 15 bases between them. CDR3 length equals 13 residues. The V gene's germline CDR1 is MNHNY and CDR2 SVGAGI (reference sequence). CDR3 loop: CASINRESEPQHF. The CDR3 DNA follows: TGTGCCAGCATCAACAGGGAGAGTGAGCCCCAGCATTTT.

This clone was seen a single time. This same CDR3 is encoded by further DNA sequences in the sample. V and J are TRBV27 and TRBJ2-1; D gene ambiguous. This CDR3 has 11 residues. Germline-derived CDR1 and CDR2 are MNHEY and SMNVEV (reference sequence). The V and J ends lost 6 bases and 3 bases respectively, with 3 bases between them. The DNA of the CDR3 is TGTGCCAGCAGCCACTACAATGAGCAGTTCTTC. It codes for CASSHYNEQFF.

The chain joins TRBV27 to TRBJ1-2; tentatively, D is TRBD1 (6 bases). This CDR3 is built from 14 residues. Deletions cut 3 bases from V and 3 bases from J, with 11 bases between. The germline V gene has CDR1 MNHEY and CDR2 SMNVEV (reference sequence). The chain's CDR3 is CASSFEGGDYGYTF. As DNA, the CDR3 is TGTGCCAGCAGTTTCGAGGGGGGGGACTATGGCTACACCTTC.

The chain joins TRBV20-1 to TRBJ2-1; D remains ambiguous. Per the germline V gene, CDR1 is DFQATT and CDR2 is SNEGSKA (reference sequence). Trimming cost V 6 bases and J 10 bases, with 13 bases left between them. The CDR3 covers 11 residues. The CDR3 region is CSALGDLEQFF. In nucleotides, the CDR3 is TGCAGTGCCCTTGGGGATTTAGAGCAGTTCTTC.

The CDR3 DNA reads TGTGCCTGGAGTGTAGGACAGGGGACTGAAGCTTTCTTT. It translates to CAWSVGQGTEAFF. The V and J genes are TRBV30 and TRBJ1-1, with 9 nucleotides matching TRBD1. With V trimmed by 0 bases and J by 5 bases, 1 base remained unmatched. Germline CDR1 GTSNPN, CDR2 SVGIG (reference sequence). The CDR3 loop spans 13 amino acids.

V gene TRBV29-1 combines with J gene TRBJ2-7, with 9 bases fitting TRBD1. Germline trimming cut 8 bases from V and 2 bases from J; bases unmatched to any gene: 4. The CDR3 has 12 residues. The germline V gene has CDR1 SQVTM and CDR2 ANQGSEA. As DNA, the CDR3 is TGCAGCACCCGGACAGGGGCCTACGAGCAGTACTTC. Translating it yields CSTRTGAYEQYF.

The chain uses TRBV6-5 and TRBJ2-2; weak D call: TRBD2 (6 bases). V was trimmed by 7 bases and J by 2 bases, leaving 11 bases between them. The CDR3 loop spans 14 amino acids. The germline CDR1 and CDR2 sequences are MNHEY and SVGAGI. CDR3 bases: TGTGCCAGCAAAGCGGGCTCCAACACCGGGGAGCTGTTTTTT. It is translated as CASKAGSNTGELFF.

The CDR3 nucleotides read TGTGCCAGCACCCTCCTAGCGGGAGGGAATTACAATGAGCAGTTCTTC. It encodes CASTLLAGGNYNEQFF. This chain joins TRBV27 and TRBJ2-1; 12 nucleotides agree with TRBD2. Losses at the gene ends were 7 bases for V and 4 bases for J; bases not matched to a gene: 8. The CDR3 length is 16 residues. Germline V lookup: CDR1 MNHEY, CDR2 SMNVEV (reference sequence).

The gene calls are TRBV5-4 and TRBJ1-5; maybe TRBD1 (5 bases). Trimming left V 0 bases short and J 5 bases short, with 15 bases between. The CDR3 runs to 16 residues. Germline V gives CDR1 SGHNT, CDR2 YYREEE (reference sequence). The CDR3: CASSLAAGKGHQPQHF. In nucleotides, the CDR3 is TGTGCCAGCAGCTTGGCCGCAGGGAAAGGTCATCAGCCCCAGCATTTT. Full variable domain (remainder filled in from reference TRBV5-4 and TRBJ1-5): ETGVTQSPTHLIKTRGQQVTLRCSSQSGHNTVSWYQQALGQGPQFIFQYYREEENGRGNFPPRFSGLQFPNYSSELNVNALELDDSALYLCASSLAAGKGHQPQHFGDGTRLSIL.

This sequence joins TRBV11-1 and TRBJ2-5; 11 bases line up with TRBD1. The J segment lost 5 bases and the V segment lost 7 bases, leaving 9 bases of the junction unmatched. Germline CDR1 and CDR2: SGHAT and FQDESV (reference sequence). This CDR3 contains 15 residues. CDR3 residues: CASIDGQGALETQYF. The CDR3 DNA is TGTGCCAGCATCGACGGACAGGGGGCGTTGGAGACCCAGTACTTC.

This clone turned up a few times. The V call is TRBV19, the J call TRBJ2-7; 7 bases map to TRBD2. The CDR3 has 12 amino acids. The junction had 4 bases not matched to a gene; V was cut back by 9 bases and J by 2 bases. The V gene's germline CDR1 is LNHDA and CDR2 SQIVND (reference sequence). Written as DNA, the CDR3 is TGTGCCAGCACGGGAGGTGCCTACGAGCAGTACTTC. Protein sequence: CASTGGAYEQYF.

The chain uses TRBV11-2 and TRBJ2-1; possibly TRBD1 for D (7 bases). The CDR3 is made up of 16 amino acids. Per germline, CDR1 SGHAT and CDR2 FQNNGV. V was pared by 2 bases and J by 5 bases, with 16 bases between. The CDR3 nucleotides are TGTGCCAGCAGCTTAACCTGGGGGGACAGAGACAATGAGCAGTTCTTC. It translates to CASSLTWGDRDNEQFF.

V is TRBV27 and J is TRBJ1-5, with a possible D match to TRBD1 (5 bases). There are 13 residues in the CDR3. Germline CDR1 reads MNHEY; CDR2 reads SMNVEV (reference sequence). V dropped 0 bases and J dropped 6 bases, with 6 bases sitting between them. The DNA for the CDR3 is TGTGCCAGCAGTTTATCTGGGGGTCAGCCCCAGCATTTT. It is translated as CASSLSGGQPQHF.